This T cell receptor beta chain was profiled in a study of Ad26.COV2.S vaccination and SARS-CoV-2 variants. Study at large: Intramuscular Ad26.COV2.S doses were given once or twice, 56 days apart.

Study-wide findings and caveats: Individuals receiving vaccine had higher spike-specific TCR breadth than placebo recipients did. Comparable non-spike TCR breadth was observed in vaccine and placebo recipients.

For this clone: Its antigen is currently unknown.

Regarding treatment: 19 received Ad26.COV2.S at low or high dose, single or two shots; roughly 5 received placebo; per-sample allocation not given. Collection of the samples took place on day 63 after the first injection of vaccine or placebo. An Ad26 vector that expressed Wuhan-strain SARS-CoV-2 spike constituted the vaccine. TCRdb's table, derived via immunoSEQ multiplex PCR, lists solely in-frame clones and lacks some. The data show roughly 300,000 clones, roughly 90% seen once. The germline V gene encodes CDR1 KGHSH and CDR2 LQKENI. V lost 6 bases and J 8 bases, leaving 19 bases between the germline ends. The CDR3 sequence is 15 residues long.

Sequencing used peripheral blood, obtained in a trial of Ad26.COV2.S vaccine versus placebo. This TCR was recovered from a person between 18 and 65 years old who received the Ad26.COV2.S COVID-19 vaccine or a placebo. The V call is TRBV18, the J call TRBJ1-4, with D possibly TRBD1 on 5 matching bases. The CDR3 nucleotides are TGTGCCAGCTCCCTTGCGGGGATCAAGGGGGAAAAACTGTTTTTT. Translation gives CASSLAGIKGEKLFF.